This T cell receptor (beta chain) was recorded in a study of regulatory T cells in long-lasting Graves disease. Of note for this clonotype: Its antigen is as yet unknown.

Overall study results and limits: Between persistent patients, 2,500 to 3,500 public clonotypes were shared, exceeding the 966 shared between new patients. Patients with persistent disease showed a bias toward TRBV28, TRBJ1-2 and TRBJ2-5. The study found lower TCR diversity in persistent Graves' patients than in newly diagnosed ones.

Libraries of TCR beta came from iRepertoire HTBI primers plus Arm-PCR of CDR3 regions. TCRdb redid the calling of the multiplex PCR reads with MiXCR, one entry per CDR3 protein. The sample gives some 440,000 distinct CDR3 sequences, around 20% of which show up once; about 8.3% is in the top ten. Time point reported: persistent/refractory GD, antithyroid drugs over 5 years with positive TRAb. RNA extracted from PBMCs served as the sequencing template. Diagnosing Graves' disease relied on the American Thyroid Association guidelines. V dropped 2 bases and J dropped 3 bases, with 20 bases sitting between them. The germline V gene has CDR1 DFQATT and CDR2 SNEGSKA (reference sequence). The CDR3 consists of 17 residues.

The TCR originated in a female donor with Graves disease. V and J are TRBV20-1 and TRBJ1-5, with a weak D call TRBD1 (6 bases). The specimen comprised peripheral blood mononuclear cells (PBMCs), sampled when the disease was refractory, from a patient treated with antithyroid drugs. Here the CDR3 reads CSARRFGGRQINQPQHF. The CDR3, as DNA: TGCAGTGCTAGAAGATTTGGGGGGCGACAAATCAATCAGCCCCAGCATTTT.